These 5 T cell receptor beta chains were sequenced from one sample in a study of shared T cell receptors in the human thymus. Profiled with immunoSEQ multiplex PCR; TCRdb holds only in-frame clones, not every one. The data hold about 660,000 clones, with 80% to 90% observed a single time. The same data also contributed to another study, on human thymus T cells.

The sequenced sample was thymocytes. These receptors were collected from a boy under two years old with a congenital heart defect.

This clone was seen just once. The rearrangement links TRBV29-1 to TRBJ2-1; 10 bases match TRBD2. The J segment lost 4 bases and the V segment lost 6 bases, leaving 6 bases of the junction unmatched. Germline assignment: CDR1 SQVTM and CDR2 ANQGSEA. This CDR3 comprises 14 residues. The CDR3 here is CSVPTSGLYNEQFF. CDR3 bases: TGCAGCGTGCCGACTAGCGGGTTGTACAATGAGCAGTTCTTC.

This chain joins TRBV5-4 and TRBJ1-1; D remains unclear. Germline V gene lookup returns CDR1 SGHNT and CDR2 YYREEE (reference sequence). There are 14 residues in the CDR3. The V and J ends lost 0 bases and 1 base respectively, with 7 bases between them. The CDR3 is CASSLGGWNTEAFF. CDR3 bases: TGTGCCAGCAGCTTGGGAGGTTGGAACACTGAAGCTTTCTTT.

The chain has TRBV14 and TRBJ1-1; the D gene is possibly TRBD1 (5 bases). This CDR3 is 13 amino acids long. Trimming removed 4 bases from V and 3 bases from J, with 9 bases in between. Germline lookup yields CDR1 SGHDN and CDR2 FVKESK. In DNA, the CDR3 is TGTGCCAGCAGCCGGGACTCGGACACTGAAGCTTTCTTT. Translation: CASSRDSDTEAFF.

CDR3 nucleotides: TGTGCCAGCAGCGTCGAGGGGGTGCACATCCATGCCTACGAGCAGTACTTC. Residues: CASSVEGVHIHAYEQYF. The V and J genes are TRBV9 and TRBJ2-7, with a weak D call TRBD1 (6 bases). In germline, CDR1 is SGDLS, CDR2 YYNGEE. The CDR3 sequence is 17 residues long. Trimming pared 2 bases from V and 2 bases from J, leaving 20 bases between.

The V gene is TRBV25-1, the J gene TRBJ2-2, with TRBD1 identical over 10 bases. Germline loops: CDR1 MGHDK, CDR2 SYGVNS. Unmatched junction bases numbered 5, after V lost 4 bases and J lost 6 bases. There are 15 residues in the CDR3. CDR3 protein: CASSADRGLSGELFF. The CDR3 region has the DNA TGTGCCAGCAGTGCCGACAGGGGGCTTTCCGGGGAGCTGTTTTTT.